The rows below give T cell receptor beta chains drawn from one sample of a study of cytomegalovirus exposure and HLA in healthy donors. Some clones are missing from TCRdb's copy, which holds only in-frame ones; the method was immunoSEQ multiplex PCR. The profile shows 220,000 or so clones, just over 90% of them singletons. The specimen was PBMCs. Every receptor here comes from a woman aged 18-29 years in good health and CMV-seronegative. The CDR3 runs from the conserved cysteine through the conserved F or W. The D gene is left open where the match is weak. Clone size, where shown, is once, few, many, or a class for clones that have expanded.

d_gene	v_gene	j_gene	abundance	CDR3aa	CDR3nt
NA	TRBV30	TRBJ1-6	few	CAGHLQGWNSPLHF	TGTGCCGGGCACTTACAGGGTTGGAATTCACCCCTCCACTTT
TRBD1	TRBV5-1	TRBJ1-2	NA	CASTPSGTAYGYTF	TGCGCCAGCACTCCGAGTGGGACAGCCTATGGCTACACCTTC
TRBD2	TRBV7-6	TRBJ2-7	NA	CASSPRTSGTYEQYF	TGTGCCAGCAGCCCCAGGACTAGCGGGACTTACGAGCAGTACTTC
NA	TRBV2	TRBJ1-1	NA	CASRERLNTEAFF	TGTGCCAGCAGGGAACGGTTGAACACTGAAGCTTTCTTT
NA	TRBV5-4	TRBJ1-1	NA	CASIRHGREGGAFF	TGTGCCAGCATCCGGCACGGCAGGGAGGGCGGAGCTTTCTTT
TRBD2	TRBV11-2	TRBJ2-1	once	CASRIGTSGRYNEQFF	TGTGCCAGCAGGATCGGGACTAGCGGGAGATACAATGAGCAGTTCTTC
NA	TRBV6-4	TRBJ2-6	once	CASSEPGANVLTF	TGTGCCAGCAGCGAGCCTGGGGCCAACGTCCTGACTTTC
NA	TRBV2	TRBJ2-1	few	CASSPGSPRIDEQFF	TGTGCCAGCAGTCCAGGCTCGCCCCGCATCGATGAGCAGTTCTTC
TRBD1	TRBV15	TRBJ1-4	NA	CATSSRQGFEKLFF	TGTGCCACCAGCTCCCGACAGGGATTTGAAAAACTGTTTTTT
TRBD1	TRBV6-1	TRBJ1-5	NA	CASSEAGQGHQPQHF	TGTGCCAGCAGTGAAGCGGGACAGGGTCATCAGCCCCAGCATTTT
NA	TRBV29-1	TRBJ1-3	NA	CSVVAEGYTIYF	TGCAGCGTCGTTGCGGAGGGTTACACCATATATTTT
NA	TRBV9	TRBJ1-1	NA	CASSEQVNTEAFF	TGTGCCAGCAGCGAACAGGTTAACACTGAAGCTTTCTTT
NA	TRBV27	TRBJ1-5	NA	CASSPRTAWGPQHF	TGTGCCAGCAGCCCTAGGACAGCTTGGGGGCCCCAGCATTTT
TRBD2	TRBV7-8	TRBJ2-2	NA	CASRHTTSGISTGELFF	TGTGCCAGCAGACACACGACTAGCGGGATAAGCACCGGGGAGCTGTTTTTT
NA	TRBV6-1	TRBJ1-5	NA	CATHRAGASDQPQHF	TGTGCCACTCATCGGGCAGGGGCAAGCGATCAGCCCCAGCATTTT
NA	TRBV6-5	TRBJ1-5	once	CASRPQGPNQPQHF	TGTGCCAGCAGACCACAGGGCCCCAATCAGCCCCAGCATTTT
TRBD2	TRBV7-2	TRBJ2-3	NA	CASSSLELAGLGGDTQYF	TGTGCCAGCAGCTCGTTGGAACTAGCGGGTTTGGGTGGGGATACGCAGTATTTT
NA	TRBV2	TRBJ1-2	NA	CASSSGTQAFSF	TGTGCCAGCAGTTCCGGGACACAGGCGTTTTCCTTC
NA	TRBV6-5	TRBJ1-5	NA	CASSYSQYSNQPQHF	TGTGCCAGCAGTTACTCCCAGTATAGCAATCAGCCCCAGCATTTT
NA	TRBV9	TRBJ2-7	NA	CASSLRLVPYEQYF	TGTGCCAGCAGCCTTCGACTAGTCCCCTACGAGCAGTACTTC
TRBD2	TRBV6-5	TRBJ2-7	NA	CASSASGNEQYF	TGTGCCAGCTCGGCTAGCGGGAACGAGCAGTACTTC
NA	TRBV4-2	TRBJ1-5	NA	CASSQELGAGQPQHF	TGTGCCAGCAGCCAAGAATTGGGGGCCGGTCAGCCCCAGCATTTT
TRBD1	TRBV4-1	TRBJ2-7	once	CASSHRGTGQYEQYF	TGCGCCAGCAGCCATAGAGGGACAGGGCAATACGAGCAGTACTTC
TRBD1	TRBV2	TRBJ1-5	NA	CASSETGQGGQPQHF	TGTGCCAGCAGTGAGACAGGACAGGGTGGTCAGCCCCAGCATTTT
NA	TRBV6-1	TRBJ1-1	NA	CASSEYTVSTEAFF	TGTGCCAGCAGTGAATACACAGTGAGCACTGAAGCTTTCTTT
TRBD1	TRBV18	TRBJ2-7	NA	CASSPQGQGEQYF	TGTGCCAGCTCACCACAGGGACAGGGAGAGCAGTACTTC
TRBD2	TRBV5-1	TRBJ2-7	NA	CASSPEVAGSYEQYF	TGCGCCAGCAGCCCTGAGGTAGCGGGATCCTACGAGCAGTACTTC
NA	TRBV9	TRBJ2-5	NA	CASSDSFSGRVGETQYF	TGTGCCAGCAGCGACTCATTCTCGGGCAGGGTAGGAGAGACCCAGTACTTC
NA	TRBV7-7	TRBJ2-5	NA	CASSLQQGPETQYF	TGTGCCAGCAGCTTACAGCAGGGGCCGGAGACCCAGTACTTC
NA	TRBV5-6	TRBJ1-2	NA	CASSFGSNYGYTF	TGTGCCAGCAGCTTCGGGTCGAACTATGGCTACACCTTC
NA	TRBV2	TRBJ2-7	once	CASMPPGYSSYEQYF	TGTGCCAGCATGCCCCCGGGGTACAGCTCCTACGAGCAGTACTTC
NA	TRBV6-5	TRBJ1-1	once	CASSYSVNTEAFF	TGTGCCAGCAGTTACTCCGTGAACACTGAAGCTTTCTTT
TRBD2	TRBV5-1	TRBJ2-3	NA	CASSQGLAGVGVVGTDTQYF	TGCGCCAGCAGCCAGGGACTAGCGGGAGTGGGAGTAGTCGGCACAGATACGCAGTATTTT
TRBD2	TRBV6-4	TRBJ2-5	NA	CASSGVAGDDETQYF	TGTGCCAGCAGTGGAGTAGCGGGAGATGACGAGACCCAGTACTTC
NA	TRBV9	TRBJ2-7	NA	CASSLSRDISSYEQYF	TGTGCCAGCAGCTTAAGCCGGGACATTAGCTCCTACGAGCAGTACTTC
TRBD2	TRBV4-1	TRBJ2-3	NA	CASSHLTSGFGDTQYF	TGCGCCAGCAGCCATCTGACTAGCGGTTTCGGAGATACGCAGTATTTT
NA	TRBV6-1	TRBJ1-5	few	CASSSPRGGNQPQHF	TGTGCCAGCTCTTCGCCCAGGGGTGGCAATCAGCCCCAGCATTTT
TRBD1	TRBV7-9	TRBJ1-5	NA	CASSSGQGVQPQHF	TGTGCCAGCAGTTCCGGACAGGGGGTTCAGCCCCAGCATTTT
NA	TRBV18	TRBJ1-4	NA	CASSPLEAEEKLFF	TGTGCCAGCTCACCACTCGAGGCAGAGGAAAAACTGTTTTTT
TRBD1	TRBV4-2	TRBJ1-1	NA	CASSQGRQGALNTEAFF	TGTGCCAGCAGCCAAGGCAGACAGGGGGCTTTGAACACTGAAGCTTTCTTT
NA	TRBV7-2	TRBJ2-1	few	CASSLGFRGVDEQFF	TGTGCCAGCAGCTTAGGCTTCCGAGGCGTGGATGAGCAGTTCTTC
NA	TRBV7-9	TRBJ1-2	NA	CASSFAGNYGYTF	TGTGCCAGCAGCTTCGCGGGGAACTATGGCTACACCTTC
NA	TRBV18	TRBJ1-5	NA	CASSETGASNQPQHF	TGTGCCAGCTCAGAGACAGGCGCTAGCAATCAGCCCCAGCATTTT
TRBD1	TRBV6-1	TRBJ2-1	NA	CASRVLGTGFNEQFF	TGTGCCAGCAGAGTCTTGGGGACAGGTTTCAATGAGCAGTTCTTC
TRBD1	TRBV9	TRBJ2-3	NA	CASSVAAGGITDTQYF	TGTGCCAGCAGCGTAGCGGCAGGGGGCATCACAGATACGCAGTATTTT
TRBD1	TRBV6-5	TRBJ1-4	NA	CASRQQGGDEKLFF	TGTGCCAGCAGACAACAGGGGGGGGACGAAAAACTGTTTTTT
TRBD2	TRBV19	TRBJ2-5	once	CASRKAGGRETQYF	TGTGCCAGTAGGAAGGCGGGAGGGCGCGAGACCCAGTACTTC
NA	TRBV5-4	TRBJ2-3	NA	CASSGAHGRAPDTQYF	TGTGCCAGCAGCGGGGCGCACGGTCGGGCTCCAGATACGCAGTATTTT
TRBD2	TRBV19	TRBJ2-1	once	CATASGAYNEQFF	TGTGCCACCGCTAGCGGGGCCTACAATGAGCAGTTCTTC
TRBD2	TRBV4-1	TRBJ2-2	NA	CASSQGAGVNTGELFF	TGCGCCAGCAGCCAAGGAGCGGGAGTGAACACCGGGGAGCTGTTTTTT
TRBD2	TRBV27	TRBJ2-1	NA	CASTQLVGREFYEQFF	TGTGCCAGCACCCAACTAGTGGGGCGGGAGTTTTATGAGCAGTTCTTC
TRBD1	TRBV6-5	TRBJ2-7	NA	CASRKDRGIYEQYF	TGTGCCAGCAGGAAGGACAGGGGAATTTACGAGCAGTACTTC
NA	TRBV15	TRBJ2-5	NA	CATSALRTRRETQYF	TGTGCCACCAGCGCCCTTAGGACACGTAGAGAGACCCAGTACTTC
TRBD2	TRBV28	TRBJ2-1	once	CASSLIAGGRNEQFF	TGTGCCAGCAGTTTGATAGCGGGAGGCCGGAATGAGCAGTTCTTC
TRBD2	TRBV11-2	TRBJ2-5	NA	CASSLVLAGFKETQYF	TGTGCCAGCAGCTTAGTACTAGCGGGTTTCAAAGAGACCCAGTACTTC
NA	TRBV6-6	TRBJ2-1	NA	CASSYAGHEQFF	TGTGCCAGCAGTTACGCGGGTCATGAGCAGTTCTTC
NA	TRBV30	TRBJ1-5	NA	CAWSLGQGNQPQHF	TGTGCCTGGAGTCTGGGGCAGGGAAATCAGCCCCAGCATTTT
NA	TRBV29-1	TRBJ2-5	once	CSVERTQYF	TGCAGCGTTGAACGGACCCAGTACTTC
TRBD1	TRBV5-4	TRBJ2-7	NA	CASSARPGQGANEQYF	TGTGCCAGCAGCGCCAGACCGGGACAGGGGGCCAACGAGCAGTACTTC